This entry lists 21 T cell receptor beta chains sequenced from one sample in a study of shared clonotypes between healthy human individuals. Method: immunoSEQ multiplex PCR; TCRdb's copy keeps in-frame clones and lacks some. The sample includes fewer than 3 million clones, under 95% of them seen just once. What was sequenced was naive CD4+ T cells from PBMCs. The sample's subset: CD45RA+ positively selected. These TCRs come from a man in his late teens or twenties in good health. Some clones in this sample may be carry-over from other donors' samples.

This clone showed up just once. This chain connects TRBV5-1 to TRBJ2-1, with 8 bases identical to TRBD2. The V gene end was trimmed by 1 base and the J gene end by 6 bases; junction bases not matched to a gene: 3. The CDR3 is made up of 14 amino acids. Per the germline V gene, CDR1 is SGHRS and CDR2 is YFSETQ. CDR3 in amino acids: CASSLSGGGNEQFF. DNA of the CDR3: TGCGCCAGCAGCTTGTCGGGAGGGGGCAATGAGCAGTTCTTC.

CDR3 DNA: TGTGCCATCAGTGATCAAGGGACAGGGAGAAACACCATATATTTT. As protein: CAISDQGTGRNTIYF. This sequence joins TRBV10-3 and TRBJ1-3; TRBD1 matches 9 bases. The CDR3 is 15 residues long. Looked up from germline, CDR1 is ENHRY and CDR2 is SYGVKD. V was pared by 3 bases and J by 5 bases, with 5 bases of the junction left unmatched.

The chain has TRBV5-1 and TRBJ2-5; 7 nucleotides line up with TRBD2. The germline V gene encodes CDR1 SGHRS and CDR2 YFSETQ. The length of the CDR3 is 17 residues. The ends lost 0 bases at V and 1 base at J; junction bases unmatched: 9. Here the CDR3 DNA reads TGCGCCAGCAGCTTGGACGGGCCTAGCGGAGGCCAAGAGACCCAGTACTTC. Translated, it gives CASSLDGPSGGQETQYF.

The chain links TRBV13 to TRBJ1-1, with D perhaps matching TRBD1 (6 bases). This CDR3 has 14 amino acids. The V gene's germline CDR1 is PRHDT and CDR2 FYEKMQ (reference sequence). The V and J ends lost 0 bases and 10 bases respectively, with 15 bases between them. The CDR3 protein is CASSLGPQGLGAFF. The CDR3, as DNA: TGTGCCAGCAGCTTAGGACCGCAGGGGCTTGGAGCTTTCTTT.

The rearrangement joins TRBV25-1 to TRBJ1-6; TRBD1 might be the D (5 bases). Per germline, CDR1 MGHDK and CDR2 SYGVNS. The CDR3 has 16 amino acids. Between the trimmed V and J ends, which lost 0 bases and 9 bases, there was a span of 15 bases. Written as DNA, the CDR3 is TGTGCCAGCAGTGAATACCTCGGGGGGGACGGTTCACCCCTCCACTTT. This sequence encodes CASSEYLGGDGSPLHF.

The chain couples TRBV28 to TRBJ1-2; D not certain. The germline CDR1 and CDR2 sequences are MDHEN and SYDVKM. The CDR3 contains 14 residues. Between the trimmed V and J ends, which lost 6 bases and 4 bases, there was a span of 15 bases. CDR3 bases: TGTGCCAGCAGAAAACAACCGGCGGTCTATGGCTACACCTTC. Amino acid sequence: CASRKQPAVYGYTF.

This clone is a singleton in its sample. The CDR3 region has the DNA TGTGCCAGCAGTCCATTGGGACGGAACACCGGGGAGCTGTTTTTT. Amino acid sequence: CASSPLGRNTGELFF. The chain carries TRBV6-6 and TRBJ2-2; either TRBD1 or TRBD2 may fit D (5 bases each). CDR1 is MNHNY, CDR2 SVGAGI, per germline (reference sequence). This CDR3 spans 15 amino acids. Between the trimmed V and J ends, which lost 5 bases and 1 base, there was a span of 11 bases.

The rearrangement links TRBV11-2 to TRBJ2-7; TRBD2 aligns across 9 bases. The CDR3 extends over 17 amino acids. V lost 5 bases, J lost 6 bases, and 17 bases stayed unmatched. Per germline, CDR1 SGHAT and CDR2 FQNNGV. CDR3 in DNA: TGTGCCAGCAGCCCAAGAGGTATCGGACTAGCGCCAGTCGAGCAGTACTTC. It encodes CASSPRGIGLAPVEQYF.

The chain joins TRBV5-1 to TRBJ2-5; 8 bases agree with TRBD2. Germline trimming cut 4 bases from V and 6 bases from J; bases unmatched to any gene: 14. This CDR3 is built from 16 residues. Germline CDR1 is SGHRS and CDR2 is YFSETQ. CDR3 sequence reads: CASSQTARTSPKTQYF. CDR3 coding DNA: TGCGCCAGCAGCCAGACGGCCCGGACTAGCCCGAAGACCCAGTACTTC.

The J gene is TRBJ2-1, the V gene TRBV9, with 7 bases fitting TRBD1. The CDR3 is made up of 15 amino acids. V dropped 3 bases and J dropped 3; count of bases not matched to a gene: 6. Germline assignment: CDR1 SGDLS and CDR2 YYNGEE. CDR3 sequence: CASSARRDSYNEQFF. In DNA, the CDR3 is TGTGCCAGCAGCGCGCGCCGGGACAGCTACAATGAGCAGTTCTTC.

This CDR3 is CASSLGWGRRMNTEAFF. For the CDR3, the DNA is TGTGCCAGCAGCTTAGGTTGGGGGAGGAGGATGAACACTGAAGCTTTCTTT. J is TRBJ1-1 and V is TRBV7-9; possible D gene TRBD1, 5 bases. This CDR3 contains 17 residues. Germline V CDR1 and CDR2: SEHNR, FQNEAQ (reference sequence). The ends were cut back, 1 base at V and 0 bases at J, with 15 bases in the middle.

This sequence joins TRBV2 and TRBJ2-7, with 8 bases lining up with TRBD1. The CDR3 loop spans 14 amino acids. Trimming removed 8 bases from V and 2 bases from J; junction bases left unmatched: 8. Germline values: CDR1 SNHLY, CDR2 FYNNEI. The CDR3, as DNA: TGTGCCAGCTCCCGAGGACAGGGACCCTACGAGCAGTACTTC. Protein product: CASSRGQGPYEQYF. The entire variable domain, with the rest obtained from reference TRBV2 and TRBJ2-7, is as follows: EPEVTQTPSHQVTQMGQEVILRCVPISNHLYFYWYRQILGQKVEFLVSFYNNEISEKSEIFDDQFSVERPDGSNFTLKIRSTKLEDSAMYFCASSRGQGPYEQYFGPGTRLTVT.

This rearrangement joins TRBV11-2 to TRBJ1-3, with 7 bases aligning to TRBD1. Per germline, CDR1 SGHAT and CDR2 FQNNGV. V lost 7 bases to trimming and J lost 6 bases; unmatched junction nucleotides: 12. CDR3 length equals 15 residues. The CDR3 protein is CASKRPGQGVNTIYF. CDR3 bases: TGTGCCAGCAAACGGCCGGGCCAGGGGGTAAACACCATATATTTT.

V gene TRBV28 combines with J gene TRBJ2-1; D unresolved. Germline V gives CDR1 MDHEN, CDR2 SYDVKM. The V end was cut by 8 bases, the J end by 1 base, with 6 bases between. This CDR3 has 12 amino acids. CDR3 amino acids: CASFSSYNEQFF. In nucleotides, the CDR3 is TGTGCCAGCTTTAGTTCCTACAATGAGCAGTTCTTC.

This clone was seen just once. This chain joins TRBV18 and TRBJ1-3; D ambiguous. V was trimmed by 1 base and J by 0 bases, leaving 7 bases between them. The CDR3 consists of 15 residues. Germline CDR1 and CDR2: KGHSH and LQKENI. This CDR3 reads CASSPQAASGNTIYF. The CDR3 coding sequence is TGTGCCAGCTCACCACAGGCGGCCTCTGGAAACACCATATATTTT.

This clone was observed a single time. This chain's CDR3 is CASSLDRNEKLFF. The CDR3 region has the DNA TGTGCCAGCAGCCTGGACCGTAATGAAAAACTGTTTTTT. The V and J genes are TRBV5-4 and TRBJ1-4; D is unclear. The CDR3 length is 13 residues. Germline CDR1 and CDR2: SGHNT and YYREEE (reference sequence). Between the trimmed V and J ends, which lost 4 bases and 4 bases, there was a span of 8 bases.

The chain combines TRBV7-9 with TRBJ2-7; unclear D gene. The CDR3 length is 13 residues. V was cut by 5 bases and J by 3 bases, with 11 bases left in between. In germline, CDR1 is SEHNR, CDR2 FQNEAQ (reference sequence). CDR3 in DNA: TGTGCCAGCAGCAACCTGGTAGGCTACGAGCAGTACTTC. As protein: CASSNLVGYEQYF.

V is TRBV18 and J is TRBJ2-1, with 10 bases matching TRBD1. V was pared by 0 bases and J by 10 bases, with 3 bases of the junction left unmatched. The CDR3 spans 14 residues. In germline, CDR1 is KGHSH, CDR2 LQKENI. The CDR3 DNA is TGTGCCAGCTCACCACCCGGGACAGGGGAAGAGCAGTTCTTC. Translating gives CASSPPGTGEEQFF.

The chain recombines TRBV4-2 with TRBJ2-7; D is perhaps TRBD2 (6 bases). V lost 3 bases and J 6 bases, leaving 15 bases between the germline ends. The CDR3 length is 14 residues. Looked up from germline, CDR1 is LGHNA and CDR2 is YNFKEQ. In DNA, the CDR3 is TGTGCCAGCAGCCAGGGACTGCCCCCCGGCGAGCAGTACTTC. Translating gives CASSQGLPPGEQYF.

The CDR3 region is CAARWQINTGELFF. The CDR3 region has the DNA TGTGCCGCCCGCTGGCAGATTAACACCGGGGAGCTGTTTTTT. The chain has TRBV6-5 and TRBJ2-2; no clear D gene. CDR1 is MNHEY, CDR2 SVGAGI, per germline. V lost 11 bases, J lost 2 bases, and 15 bases lay in between. This CDR3 contains 14 residues.

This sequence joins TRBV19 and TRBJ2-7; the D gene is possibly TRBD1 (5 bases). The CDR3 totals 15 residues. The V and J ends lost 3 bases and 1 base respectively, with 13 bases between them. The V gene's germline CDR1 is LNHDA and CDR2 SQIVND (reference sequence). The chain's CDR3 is CASSIRQGSSYEQYF. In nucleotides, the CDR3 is TGTGCCAGTAGTATTCGGCAGGGCAGTTCCTACGAGCAGTACTTC.